This T cell receptor beta chain was obtained from a study of blood T cells in healthy people across ages. A J-beta primer mix and a sample-barcoded 5' primer were used in a second PCR of about 6 to 12 cycles. TCRdb reprocessed the 5' RACE reads via MiXCR and lists one record per CDR3 protein. The sample has nearly 800,000 distinct CDR3 sequences; around 50% are singletons. Trimming pared 9 bases from V and 9 bases from J, leaving 21 bases between. CDR3 size: 14 residues. Germline V gene sequence: CDR1 MNHEY, CDR2 SMNVEV (reference sequence). The sequence was obtained from a man in his forties in good health. The genes are TRBV27 and TRBJ2-1; D remains ambiguous. The source material was blood. Here the CDR3 DNA reads TGTGCCAGTTGGGTGGGCGCCGGTAAGGGTGAGCAGTTCTTC. The encoded protein is CASWVGAGKGEQFF.